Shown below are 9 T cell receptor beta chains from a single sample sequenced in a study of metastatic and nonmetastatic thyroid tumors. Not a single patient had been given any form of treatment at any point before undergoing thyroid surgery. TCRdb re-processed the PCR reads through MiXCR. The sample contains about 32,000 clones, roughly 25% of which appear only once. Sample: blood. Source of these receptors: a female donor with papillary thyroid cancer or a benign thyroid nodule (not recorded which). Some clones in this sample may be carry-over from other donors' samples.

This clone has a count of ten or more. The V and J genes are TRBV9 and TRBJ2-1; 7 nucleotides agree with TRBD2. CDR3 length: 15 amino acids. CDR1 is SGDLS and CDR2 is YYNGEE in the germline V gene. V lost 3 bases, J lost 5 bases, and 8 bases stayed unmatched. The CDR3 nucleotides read TGTGCCAGCAGCGGGGGAGGGGTGGCGGACAATGAGCAGTTCTTC. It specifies CASSGGGVADNEQFF.

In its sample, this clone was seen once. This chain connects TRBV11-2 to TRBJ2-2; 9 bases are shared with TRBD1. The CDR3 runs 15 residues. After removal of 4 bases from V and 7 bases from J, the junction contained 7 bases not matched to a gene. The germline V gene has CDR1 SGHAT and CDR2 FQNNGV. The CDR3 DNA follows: TGTGCCAGCAGCTCAGGGACAGGGACTTACGGGGAGCTGTTTTTT. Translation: CASSSGTGTYGELFF.

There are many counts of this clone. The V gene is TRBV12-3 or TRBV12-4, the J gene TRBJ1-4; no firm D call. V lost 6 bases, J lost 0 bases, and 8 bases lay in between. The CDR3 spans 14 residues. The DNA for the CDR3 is TGTGCCAGCAGGCCGGAAGCAACTAATGAAAAACTGTTTTTT. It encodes CASRPEATNEKLFF.

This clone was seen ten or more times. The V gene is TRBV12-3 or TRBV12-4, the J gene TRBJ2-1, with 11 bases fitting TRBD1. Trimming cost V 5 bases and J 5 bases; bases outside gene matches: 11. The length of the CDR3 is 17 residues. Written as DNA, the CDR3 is TGTGCCAGCAGTCTCCCCACCGGGACAGGGGGTGACAATGAGCAGTTCTTC. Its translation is CASSLPTGTGGDNEQFF.

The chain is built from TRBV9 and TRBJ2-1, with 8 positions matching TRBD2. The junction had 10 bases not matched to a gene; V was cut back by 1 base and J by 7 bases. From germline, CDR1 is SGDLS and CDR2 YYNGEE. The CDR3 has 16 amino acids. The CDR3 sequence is CASSVTGTRGLNEQFF. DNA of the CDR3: TGTGCCAGCAGCGTAACCGGGACTAGAGGGTTGAATGAGCAGTTCTTC.

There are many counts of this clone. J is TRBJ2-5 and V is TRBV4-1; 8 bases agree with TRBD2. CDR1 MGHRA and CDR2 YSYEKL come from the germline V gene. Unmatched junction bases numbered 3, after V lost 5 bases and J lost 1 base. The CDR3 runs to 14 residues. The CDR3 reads CASSSTSGQETQYF. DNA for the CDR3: TGCGCCAGCAGCTCAACTAGCGGCCAAGAGACCCAGTACTTC.

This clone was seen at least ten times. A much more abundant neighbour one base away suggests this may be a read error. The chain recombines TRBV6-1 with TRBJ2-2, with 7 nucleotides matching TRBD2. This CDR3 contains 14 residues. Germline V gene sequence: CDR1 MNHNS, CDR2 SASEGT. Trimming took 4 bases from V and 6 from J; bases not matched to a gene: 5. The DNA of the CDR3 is TGTGCCAGCAGTGTGGGGGGGGGACCCGGGGAGCTGTTTTTT. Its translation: CASSVGGGPGELFF.

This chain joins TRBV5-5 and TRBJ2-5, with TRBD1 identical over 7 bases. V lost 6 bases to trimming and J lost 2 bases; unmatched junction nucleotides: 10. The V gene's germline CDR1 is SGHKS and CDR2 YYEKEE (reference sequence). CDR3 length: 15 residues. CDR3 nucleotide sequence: TGTGCCAGCATCTGGGACCCGGGACAGCAAGAGACCCAGTACTTC. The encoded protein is CASIWDPGQQETQYF.

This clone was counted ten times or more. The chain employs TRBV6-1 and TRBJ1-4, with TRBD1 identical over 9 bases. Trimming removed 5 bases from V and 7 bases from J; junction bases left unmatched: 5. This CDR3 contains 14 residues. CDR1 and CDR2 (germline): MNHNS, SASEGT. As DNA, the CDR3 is TGTGCCAGCAGTTCTGACAGGGGGATTGAAAAACTGTTTTTT. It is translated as CASSSDRGIEKLFF.